Shown below are 6 T cell receptor beta chains from a single sample sequenced in a study of cytotoxic CD8 clonotypes in ibrutinib-treated CLL. The method was immunoSEQ multiplex PCR; TCRdb's version includes in-frame clones alone and lacks a portion of them. This sample has some 130,000 clones, with 80% to 90% found just once. The starting material was PBMCs, obtained after 24 months of ibrutinib treatment. These receptors all stem from a human donor with chronic lymphocytic leukemia.

The rearrangement uses TRBV7-3 and TRBJ2-3; weak D call: TRBD1 (6 bases). Germline V CDR1 and CDR2: SGHTA, FQGTGA. The V gene lost 5 bases and the J gene lost 4 bases, with 10 bases spanning the gap. The CDR3 extends over 13 amino acids. The CDR3 DNA reads as TGTGCCAGCAGCCAGGGGACGGCAGATACGCAGTATTTT. Protein product: CASSQGTADTQYF.

This chain joins TRBV7-9 and TRBJ1-3; D gene uncertain. V was pared by 5 bases and J by 3 bases, with 14 bases between. The CDR3 is 15 amino acids. CDR1 is SEHNR, CDR2 FQNEAQ, per germline (reference sequence). The CDR3 sequence is CASSLDVRSGNTIYF. CDR3 nucleotides: TGTGCCAGCAGCCTCGACGTGAGGAGTGGAAACACCATATATTTT. The full variable domain, rest sourced from reference TRBV7-9 and TRBJ1-3, is DTGVSQNPRHKITKRGQNVTFRCDPISEHNRLYWYRQTLGQGPEFLTYFQNEAQLEKSRLLSDRFSAERPKGSFSTLEIQRTEQGDSAMYLCASSLDVRSGNTIYFGEGSWLTVV.

The chain couples TRBV4-2 to TRBJ1-3; 7 nucleotides agree with TRBD1. V lost 0 bases and J lost 3; bases outside the gene matches: 8. Germline V gene data show CDR1 as LGHNA and CDR2 as YNFKEQ. This CDR3 comprises 17 residues. This CDR3 reads CASSQEPDRYYGNTIYF. The CDR3 DNA reads TGTGCCAGCAGCCAAGAACCGGACAGGTACTATGGAAACACCATATATTTT.

The chain recombines TRBV9 with TRBJ1-1; D not resolved. The CDR3 runs 15 residues. Germline assignment: CDR1 SGDLS and CDR2 YYNGEE. The ends were cut back, 1 base at V and 0 bases at J, with 10 bases in the middle. The CDR3 sequence: CASSVSKGLNTEAFF. The CDR3 DNA follows: TGTGCCAGCAGCGTAAGTAAAGGATTGAACACTGAAGCTTTCTTT.

The rearrangement joins TRBV4-3 to TRBJ2-7; D gene uncertain. CDR1 and CDR2 (germline): LGHNA, YSLEER. The CDR3 runs 12 residues. Trimming cost V 2 bases and J 3 bases, with 5 bases left between them. CDR3 sequence: CASSQMFYEQYF. CDR3 coding DNA: TGCGCCAGCAGCCAAATGTTCTACGAGCAGTACTTC.

A single count supports this clone. This chain joins TRBV7-2 and TRBJ2-1; 9 bases are shared with TRBD2. The V and J ends lost 1 base and 9 bases, in that order; junction bases with no gene match: 7. Germline CDR1 and CDR2: SGHTA and FQGNSA. This CDR3 spans 15 amino acids. In DNA, the CDR3 is TGTGCCAGCAGCTTAGTTAGCGGGAGTGCTGGTGAGCAGTTCTTC. This sequence encodes CASSLVSGSAGEQFF. The full variable domain, with the rest looked up from reference TRBV7-2 and TRBJ2-1, is GAGVSQSPSNKVTEKGKDVELRCDPISGHTALYWYRQSLGQGLEFLIYFQGNSAPDKSGLPSDRFSAERTGGSVSTLTIQRTQQEDSAVYLCASSLVSGSAGEQFFGPGTRLTVL.